These 27 T cell receptor beta chains were all obtained from the same sample, sequenced in a study of identical twins. TCRdb redid the calling of the 5' RACE reads with MiXCR, one entry per CDR3 protein. The sample holds under 900,000 distinct CDR3 sequences, approximately 13% seen once. The data were also submitted as part of a second study, on yellow fever vaccine responses in identical twins.

The source material was PBMCs. The receptor source for this set is a woman aged 18-29 years in good health.

A few counts support this clonotype. The chain joins TRBV20-1 to TRBJ1-4, with D perhaps matching TRBD1 (5 bases). V was cut by 0 bases and J by 5 bases, with 13 bases left in between. Germline V CDR1 and CDR2: DFQATT, SNEGSKA (reference sequence). The CDR3 is made up of 15 amino acids. Here the CDR3 DNA reads TGCAGTGCTAGAGACCCCCGGAGGGACAATGAAAAACTGTTTTTT. Protein sequence: CSARDPRRDNEKLFF.

This clonotype was found a few times. The junction departs from germline at one end; a sequencing error may be responsible. This chain's CDR3 is CASTQGEIFYGYTF. In DNA, the CDR3 is TGCGCCAGCACCCAAGGGGAAATCTTCTATGGCTACACCTTC. The chain combines TRBV4-1 with TRBJ1-2, with a weak D call TRBD1 (5 bases). Per the germline V gene, CDR1 is MGHRA and CDR2 is YSYEKL. The CDR3 totals 14 residues.

This clonotype was detected many times. The rearrangement joins TRBV6-1 to TRBJ2-3; 10 nucleotides align to TRBD1. Trimming cost V 7 bases and J 2 bases; bases outside gene matches: 6. This CDR3 has 15 residues. CDR1 is MNHNS and CDR2 is SASEGT in the germline V gene. The CDR3 region has the DNA TGTGCCAGCAAATTGGGACAGGGGTTCACAGATACGCAGTATTTT. Encoded protein: CASKLGQGFTDTQYF.

This clonotype appeared a few times. The V call is TRBV5-1, the J call TRBJ2-3; TRBD2 aligns across 9 bases. CDR1 is SGHRS, CDR2 YFSETQ, per germline. V trimming: 2 bases; J trimming: 8 bases; junction bases outside the gene matches: 21. This CDR3 contains 19 residues. The CDR3 DNA is TGCGCCAGCAGCTTAGGACAGACCTTTAGCGGGGGCCAACTTCCTACGCAGTATTTT. As protein: CASSLGQTFSGGQLPTQYF.

The genes are TRBV29-1 and TRBJ1-2, with D possibly matching TRBD1 (6 bases). CDR1 is SQVTM and CDR2 is ANQGSEA in the germline V gene. V gave up 4 bases and J gave up 8 bases, with 14 bases separating them. The CDR3 loop spans 12 amino acids. The CDR3 is CSVAGGALGYTF. For the CDR3, the DNA is TGCAGCGTTGCCGGGGGCGCTCTCGGCTACACCTTC.

This clonotype appeared many times. The chain has TRBV12-3 or TRBV12-4 and TRBJ1-2; TRBD1 agrees at 8 bases. Trimming took 2 bases from V and 8 from J; bases not matched to a gene: 7. This CDR3 contains 14 residues. This CDR3 reads CASSLSDRGGGYTF. The DNA of the CDR3 is TGTGCCAGCAGTTTAAGTGACAGGGGTGGAGGCTACACCTTC.

There are a few counts of this clonotype. The chain links TRBV15 to TRBJ2-2; no clear D. Germline V gives CDR1 LNHNV, CDR2 YYDKDF (reference sequence). V lost 4 bases and J 0 bases, leaving 6 bases between the germline ends. The CDR3 length is 14 residues. The CDR3 nucleotides are TGTGCCACCAGCACTTCCCCGAACACCGGGGAGCTGTTTTTT. Encoded protein: CATSTSPNTGELFF.

This clonotype showed up just a few times. This chain uses TRBV12-3 or TRBV12-4 with TRBJ2-7, with no clear D. Between the trimmed V and J ends, which lost 5 bases and 3 bases, there was a span of 11 bases. The CDR3 runs to 13 residues. Here the CDR3 reads CASSRDGLYEQYF. For the CDR3, the DNA is TGTGCCAGCAGTCGTGACGGTCTCTACGAGCAGTACTTC.

This clonotype has more than one count but fewer than ten. The CDR3 loop reads CASSLGASGNTGELFF. The CDR3 DNA sequence: TGTGCCAGCAGCTTAGGGGCTAGCGGGAACACCGGGGAGCTGTTTTTT. This chain connects TRBV7-8 to TRBJ2-2, with 7 bases aligning to TRBD2. The V gene's germline CDR1 is SGHVS and CDR2 FQNEAQ. The ends lost 1 base at V and 1 base at J; junction bases unmatched: 3. The CDR3 extends over 16 amino acids.

The rearrangement links TRBV9 to TRBJ2-1; the D gene is possibly TRBD2 (6 bases). Trimming removed 3 bases at V and 3 bases at J, with 13 bases between. The CDR3 consists of 15 residues. CDR1 SGDLS and CDR2 YYNGEE come from the germline V gene. CDR3 sequence reads: CASSEEGFNYNEQFF. The CDR3 nucleotides are TGTGCCAGCAGCGAGGAGGGGTTCAACTACAATGAGCAGTTCTTC.

V and J are TRBV15 and TRBJ1-4; D remains unclear. V was pared by 0 bases and J by 4 bases, with 15 bases between. From germline, CDR1 is LNHNV and CDR2 YYDKDF (reference sequence). This CDR3 contains 17 residues. The CDR3 DNA reads TGTGCCACCAGCAGAGATTCCTCAGGCGGTCTTAATGAAAAACTGTTTTTT. It specifies CATSRDSSGGLNEKLFF.

This clonotype was counted between two and nine times. The chain has TRBV10-1 and TRBJ2-1, with D uncertain. Trimming removed 6 bases at V and 10 bases at J, with 16 bases between. Germline V CDR1 and CDR2: WNHNN, SYGVQD (reference sequence). The CDR3 runs 13 residues. In nucleotides, the CDR3 is TGCGCCAGCAGGGGCCTTTCCTCCGAAGAGCAGTTCTTC. Amino acids: CASRGLSSEEQFF.

This clonotype was recorded many times. The chain links TRBV7-9 to TRBJ2-1; no definite D call. The ends were cut back, 5 bases at V and 0 bases at J, with 11 bases in the middle. The V gene's germline CDR1 is SEHNR and CDR2 FQNEAQ (reference sequence). CDR3 length equals 15 residues. CDR3 in DNA: TGTGCCAGCAGCAGAGACATCAGCTCCTACAATGAGCAGTTCTTC. Its protein is CASSRDISSYNEQFF.

In the case of this clonotype: A read error may produce the germline difference seen at one junction end. V and J are TRBV3-1 and TRBJ2-3, with D possibly called TRBD1 or TRBD2 (5 bases each). In germline, CDR1 is LGHDT, CDR2 YNNKEL (reference sequence). The CDR3 runs 16 residues. The CDR3 protein is CACSKDLGDSTDTQYF. DNA of the CDR3: TGTGCCTGCAGCAAAGATCTGGGGGACAGCACAGATACGCAGTATTTT.

This clonotype showed up just a few times. This chain links TRBV12-3 or TRBV12-4 with TRBJ1-3; D unresolved. V was shortened by 6 bases and J by 4 bases, with 13 bases between the two germline ends. This CDR3 has 14 residues. CDR3 loop: CASSEQVAGNTIYF. The CDR3, as DNA: TGTGCCAGCAGCGAGCAGGTAGCCGGAAACACCATATATTTT.

In this sample, this clonotype turned up a few times. The V gene is TRBV19, the J gene TRBJ2-4, with 7 bases that match TRBD2. The CDR3 contains 13 residues. V was clipped by 6 bases and J by 4 bases; unmatched bases: 3. Germline CDR1 reads LNHDA; CDR2 reads SQIVND (reference sequence). CDR3 region: CASRQAGKNIQYF. The CDR3 coding sequence is TGTGCCAGTAGACAAGCGGGGAAAAACATTCAGTACTTC.

In its sample, this clonotype was seen a few times. The genes are TRBV14 and TRBJ1-2, with D unresolved. The CDR3 totals 12 residues. Germline V gene lookup returns CDR1 SGHDN and CDR2 FVKESK. Deletions cut 1 base from V and 8 bases from J, with 8 bases between. CDR3 protein: CASSQVAGGYTF. The CDR3 DNA sequence: TGTGCCAGCAGCCAAGTTGCCGGGGGCTACACCTTC.

The gene calls are TRBV5-1 and TRBJ2-3, with 9 nucleotides matching TRBD2. Germline V gives CDR1 SGHRS, CDR2 YFSETQ. The CDR3 consists of 17 residues. Unmatched junction bases numbered 7, after V lost 0 bases and J lost 2 bases. CDR3 coding DNA: TGCGCCAGCAGCTTGGTGTCAGCGGGAGGCACCACAGATACGCAGTATTTT. It codes for CASSLVSAGGTTDTQYF.

This clonotype was counted ten times or more. In DNA form, the CDR3 reads TGCGCCAGCAGCCCGAGGACATTTCTAACAGATACGCAGTATTTT. Its translation is CASSPRTFLTDTQYF. This rearrangement joins TRBV5-1 to TRBJ2-3; a weak D match, TRBD1 (5 bases). The V end lost 4 bases, the J end lost 3 bases, and 15 bases lay between the germline ends. This CDR3 contains 15 residues. Germline CDR1 and CDR2: SGHRS and YFSETQ. Looking up the rest from reference TRBV5-1 and TRBJ2-3 gives the full variable domain: KAGVTQTPRYLIKTRGQQVTLSCSPISGHRSVSWYQQTPGQGLQFLFEYFSETQRNKGNFPGRFSGRQFSNSRSEMNVSTLELGDSALYLCASSPRTFLTDTQYFGPGTRLTVL.

This clonotype showed up just a few times. The rearrangement links TRBV7-9 to TRBJ1-5; D unclear. Germline V CDR1 and CDR2: SEHNR, FQNEAQ (reference sequence). With 4 bases removed from V and 6 bases from J, the gap between germline ends came to 7 bases. The CDR3 sequence is 12 residues long. The CDR3 sequence: CASSYTGQPQHF. In DNA, the CDR3 is TGTGCCAGCAGCTATACCGGTCAGCCCCAGCATTTT.

The chain links TRBV2 to TRBJ1-2; TRBD1 might be the D (5 bases). The CDR3 totals 11 residues. The ends were cut back, 6 bases at V and 7 bases at J, with 9 bases in the middle. Per germline, CDR1 SNHLY and CDR2 FYNNEI. The CDR3 protein is CASRRDGGYTF. For the CDR3, the DNA is TGTGCCAGCAGAAGGGACGGTGGCTACACCTTC.

The table lists this clonotype with a few counts. This chain's CDR3 is CASSLETGGRYTGELFF. CDR3 nucleotides: TGTGCCAGCAGCTTAGAGACGGGGGGGCGATACACCGGGGAGCTGTTTTTT. V gene TRBV11-2 combines with J gene TRBJ2-2; 8 bases are shared with TRBD2. Trimming took 0 bases from V and 3 from J; bases not matched to a gene: 6. From germline, CDR1 is SGHAT and CDR2 FQNNGV. The CDR3 consists of 17 residues.

This chain uses TRBV12-3 or TRBV12-4 with TRBJ2-3; D is undetermined. The V end was cut by 4 bases, the J end by 0 bases, with 23 bases between. This CDR3 comprises 19 residues. The CDR3 here is CASSSAPVGASPSTDTQYF. In DNA, the CDR3 is TGTGCCAGCAGTTCTGCCCCAGTGGGCGCGTCCCCTAGCACAGATACGCAGTATTTT.

The chain links TRBV12-3 or TRBV12-4 to TRBJ2-4; the D gene could be TRBD1 or TRBD2 (6 bases each). The CDR3 extends over 14 amino acids. Trimming removed 6 bases from V and 6 bases from J, with 15 bases in between. CDR3 DNA sequence: TGTGCCAGCAGCCGAGCGGAGGGGGGAAACATTCAGTACTTC. Its translation is CASSRAEGGNIQYF.

This clonotype has just a few counts. The chain employs TRBV7-9 and TRBJ1-6; D is undetermined. Trimming took off 5 bases at V and 9 bases at J, with 17 bases between the two ends. The CDR3 has 15 amino acids. The germline V gene has CDR1 SEHNR and CDR2 FQNEAQ (reference sequence). CDR3: CASSPGGPPASPLHF. The CDR3 DNA reads TGTGCCAGCAGCCCCGGCGGACCTCCAGCTTCACCCCTCCACTTT. The entire variable domain, with the rest obtained from reference TRBV7-9 and TRBJ1-6, is as follows: DTGVSQNPRHKITKRGQNVTFRCDPISEHNRLYWYRQTLGQGPEFLTYFQNEAQLEKSRLLSDRFSAERPKGSFSTLEIQRTEQGDSAMYLCASSPGGPPASPLHFGNGTRLTVT.

The V gene is TRBV11-2, the J gene TRBJ1-4; no reliable D call. Trimming took off 0 bases at V and 8 bases at J, with 10 bases between the two ends. Germline loops: CDR1 SGHAT, CDR2 FQNNGV. The CDR3 loop spans 14 amino acids. CDR3 amino acids: CASSLDRDREKLFF. For the CDR3, the DNA is TGTGCCAGCAGCTTAGACCGAGACCGGGAAAAACTGTTTTTT.

This clonotype was seen ten or more times. The CDR3 DNA is TGTGCTTCGGGCGAGACGTTGAGCAATCAGCCCCAGCATTTT. Residues: CASGETLSNQPQHF. The chain is built from TRBV10-3 and TRBJ1-5, with no clear D. CDR3 length: 14 amino acids. Germline lookup yields CDR1 ENHRY and CDR2 SYGVKD.